This T cell receptor (beta chain) was found in a study of human T cells and chemical hapten exposure. Overall study context: Yields of TCR per sample differed, chiefly owing to small differences in pooled library volume. Study conclusions and caveats: No change in TCRs above 1 in 1000 frequency was produced by DPC sensitization.

Within the library, unique molecular identifiers were attached to each individual cDNA molecule. TCRdb called the 5' RACE reads again in MiXCR, with one record for every CDR3 protein. The sample records 120,000 to 150,000 distinct CDR3 sequences, around 4.1% being singletons. Before extraction, the whole blood was not fractionated, and total RNA was taken from it. There are many counts of this clonotype. The target antigen is unknown. This receptor was taken from a female donor in good health.

The DNA of the CDR3 is TGTGCCAGCAGGAGAGGGACAGGGGGAGGCAATGAGCAGTTCTTC. Translated: CASRRGTGGGNEQFF. This chain joins TRBV6-1 and TRBJ2-1, with TRBD1 matching 11 bases. Per germline, CDR1 MNHNS and CDR2 SASEGT. The CDR3 sequence is 15 residues long. V trimming: 6 bases; J trimming: 6 bases; junction bases outside the gene matches: 7.